A single T cell receptor (beta chain) is shown here with its context. These data come from a study of blood T cell repertoires in COVID-19. Study information: Acute-phase and convalescent COVID-19 samples originated in the United States, Italy and Spain. T cells, B-cell-depleted T cells, or PBMCs provided the cDNA or gDNA that served as material.

Source study methods: Researchers report that nucleated cell counts were estimated from reference gene primer amplification. Data came from immunoSEQ multiplex PCR; TCRdb stores just in-frame clones and leaves some out. Clone size and the V and J calls come from that table; the DNA yielded D and trimming. Here the sample spans 80,000 to 95,000 clones, more than 80% being singletons. Enrolment of Seattle patients took place during active infection, and they were followed longitudinally. Sequencing input: peripheral blood. This clonotype was obtained from a man aged 80 or over with COVID-19, enrolled during active disease.

CDR3 in DNA: TGCGCCAGCAGCTTACAGGGGCCGGGTAATGAAAAACTGTTTTTT. Its protein is CASSLQGPGNEKLFF. The chain employs TRBV5-1 and TRBJ1-4, with 7 bases fitting TRBD1. The CDR3 has 15 amino acids. Trimming removed 2 bases from V and 4 bases from J; junction bases left unmatched: 5. Germline V gives CDR1 SGHRS, CDR2 YFSETQ.